This entry is about one TCR beta chain. No antigen is known for it. Treatment: oral pan-JAK inhibitor, 5-10 mg twice daily. It was from alopecia areata patients that lesional scalp punch biopsies and peripheral blood were collected. RNA extraction and reverse transcription yielded cDNA as sequencing template. Only in-frame clones appear in the TCRdb table, and some are missing; sequencing was by immunoSEQ multiplex PCR. This table has some 170,000 clones, about 61% appearing once. V gave up 5 bases and J gave up 9 bases, with 17 bases separating them. Germline assignment: CDR1 SGHVS and CDR2 FNYEAQ. The CDR3 length is 15 residues. The data are from a study of CD8+ T cells in alopecia areata. Overall study results and limits: For lesional scalp, especially alopecia totalis/universalis, clonality was higher than in normal scalp.

Material: CD4+ T cells sorted from blood, obtained at week 56, from a patient treated with tofacitinib. This clonotype originated in a human donor with alopecia areata. The rearrangement links TRBV7-6 to TRBJ1-6; perhaps TRBD1 as D (5 bases). The CDR3 DNA sequence: TGTGCCAGCAGCGCTCACGGGGGTAGGTTTTCACCCCTCCACTTT. It yields the protein CASSAHGGRFSPLHF.